Described below is a single T cell receptor (beta chain) sequence and its context. What it recognizes is unknown. Trimming pared 0 bases from V and 9 bases from J, leaving 8 bases between. This CDR3 contains 12 residues. Germline V gene data show CDR1 as PRHDT and CDR2 as FYEKMQ (reference sequence). Use of 60 Vbeta and 13 Jbeta primers characterized the PCR. Generated by immunoSEQ multiplex PCR, the TCRdb table keeps only in-frame clones and is missing some. Of around 110,000 clones in the sample, 79% were seen once. These data originate in a study of cytomegalovirus exposure and HLA in healthy donors. Regarding the study as a whole: The study listed 150 to 200 cytomegalovirus-associated TCR beta chains. On later analysis, the bulk of CMV-associated TCR beta chains appeared to be HLA-restricted.

This receptor was obtained from a woman aged 18-29 years in good health and CMV-seropositive. Specimen: PBMCs. The chain is built from TRBV13 and TRBJ1-2; the D gene is possibly TRBD1 (6 bases). In DNA form, the CDR3 reads TGTGCCAGCAGCTTAGGGCAGGGGAGCTACACCTTC. Its translation is CASSLGQGSYTF.